The 30 T cell receptor beta chains presented below share a single source sample, sequenced in a study of control samples from healthy donors and cancer patients. This table comes from immunoSEQ multiplex PCR, and its TCRdb copy is limited to in-frame clones, with some not included. The repertoire has 70,000 or so clones, approximately 84% of them found once; the top ten carry 2.5% to 3%. Sequenced: PBMCs. The origin of the receptors is a woman between 50 and 59 years old with lung cancer.

The chain recombines TRBV29-1 with TRBJ2-1; tentatively, D is TRBD2 (6 bases). CDR3 length: 12 residues. Germline V gene data show CDR1 as SQVTM and CDR2 as ANQGSEA. CDR3 protein: CSLEVGGGEQFF. Here the CDR3 DNA reads TGCAGTCTTGAAGTGGGGGGTGGTGAGCAGTTCTTC.

In its sample, this clone was seen a few times. The chain combines TRBV7-9 with TRBJ1-2; D not certain. V lost 2 bases and J lost 5, with 6 bases in between. The CDR3 consists of 12 residues. Looked up from germline, CDR1 is SEHNR and CDR2 is FQNEAQ (reference sequence). The CDR3 DNA reads TGTGCCAGCAGCTTATCCCTATATGGCTACACCTTC. Its translation: CASSLSLYGYTF.

The CDR3 sequence is CASSYPLGQGSETQYF. DNA for the CDR3: TGTGCCAGCAGCTACCCTTTGGGACAGGGGAGTGAGACCCAGTACTTC. V and J are TRBV7-9 and TRBJ2-5, with 10 bases identical to TRBD1. Per the germline V gene, CDR1 is SEHNR and CDR2 is FQNEAQ (reference sequence). V shed 4 bases and J 5 bases; nucleotides not matched to a gene: 10. The CDR3 length is 16 residues.

V is TRBV2 and J is TRBJ1-5; 8 bases are shared with TRBD1. The CDR3 length is 14 residues. Trimming at V came to 8 bases and at J to 3 bases, leaving 6 bases not matched to a gene. CDR1 is SNHLY and CDR2 is FYNNEI in the germline V gene. CDR3 sequence (DNA): TGTGCCAGCCGACAGGGGATGGACAATCAGCCCCAGCATTTT. This encodes CASRQGMDNQPQHF.

The V call is TRBV4-1, the J call TRBJ2-7; 7 nucleotides agree with TRBD1. Germline loops: CDR1 MGHRA, CDR2 YSYEKL. Germline trimming cut 2 bases from V and 0 bases from J; bases unmatched to any gene: 4. CDR3 length equals 15 residues. DNA of the CDR3: TGCGCCAGCAGCCAACTAGGGACAGCCTCCTACGAGCAGTACTTC. This codes for CASSQLGTASYEQYF.

This rearrangement joins TRBV11-2 to TRBJ2-3; D is unclear. Germline-derived CDR1 and CDR2 are SGHAT and FQNNGV. Trimming shortened V by 8 bases and J by 4 bases, and 7 bases separated the two germline ends. CDR3 size: 11 residues. As DNA, the CDR3 is TGTGCCAGCCTAGTTTCAGATACGCAGTATTTT. It codes for CASLVSDTQYF.

The gene calls are TRBV30 and TRBJ1-3; no clear D gene. This CDR3 has 11 amino acids. Germline CDR1 is GTSNPN and CDR2 is SVGIG (reference sequence). V was clipped by 5 bases and J by 4 bases, with 6 bases between them. The chain's CDR3 is CAWASGNTIYF. The CDR3 DNA sequence: TGTGCCTGGGCCTCAGGAAACACCATATATTTT.

The chain uses TRBV10-2 and TRBJ1-1; 7 bases align to TRBD1. Germline V gives CDR1 WSHSY, CDR2 SAAADI. V lost 8 bases, J lost 1 base, and 7 bases stayed unmatched. CDR3 length: 14 amino acids. Here the CDR3 DNA reads TGCGCCAGCGTATCGACAGGGCAGAACACTGAAGCTTTCTTT. Translation gives CASVSTGQNTEAFF.

The V gene is TRBV7-2, the J gene TRBJ2-3; D may be TRBD2 (6 bases). Trimming cost V 4 bases and J 2 bases, with 13 bases left between them. CDR1 is SGHTA and CDR2 is FQGNSA in the germline V gene. The CDR3 runs to 15 residues. CDR3 DNA: TGTGCCAGCAGCTCCGGGACTTATAACACAGATACGCAGTATTTT. Translating gives CASSSGTYNTDTQYF.

The chain uses TRBV19 and TRBJ1-5; D is uncertain. V was shortened by 7 bases and J by 7 bases, with 11 bases between the two germline ends. Germline V CDR1 and CDR2: LNHDA, SQIVND (reference sequence). This CDR3 is 12 amino acids long. The CDR3 region is CASNFGVQPQHF. DNA for the CDR3: TGTGCCAGTAATTTTGGCGTCCAGCCCCAGCATTTT.

This CDR3 reads CASSFGSGWGYTF. The CDR3 DNA reads TGTGCCAGCAGTTTCGGGTCAGGGTGGGGCTACACCTTC. The chain carries TRBV27 and TRBJ1-2; weak D call: TRBD1 (5 bases). Trimming took off 3 bases at V and 8 bases at J, with 13 bases between the two ends. The CDR3 extends over 13 amino acids. Germline CDR1 reads MNHEY; CDR2 reads SMNVEV (reference sequence).

The chain carries TRBV19 and TRBJ2-1, with 8 bases aligning to TRBD2. The CDR3 covers 16 residues. V was clipped by 1 base and J by 0 bases; unmatched bases: 2. The germline gives CDR1 LNHDA, CDR2 SQIVND (reference sequence). Here the CDR3 DNA reads TGTGCCAGTAGTATAGTACGGGGGGGCTCCTACAATGAGCAGTTCTTC. It codes for CASSIVRGGSYNEQFF.

This clone was seen a single time. The chain carries TRBV27 and TRBJ2-1, with D hard to call. The CDR3 has 14 amino acids. The germline CDR1 and CDR2 sequences are MNHEY and SMNVEV (reference sequence). V lost 4 bases and J lost 2, with 9 bases in between. The CDR3 spells CASSSSATYNEQFF. The CDR3 nucleotides are TGTGCCAGCAGTTCATCGGCTACCTACAATGAGCAGTTCTTC.

The chain has TRBV3-1 (or the pseudogene TRBV3-2) and TRBJ1-1; D gene uncertain. Trimming pared 1 base from V and 1 base from J, leaving 7 bases between. Per the germline V gene, CDR1 is LGHDT and CDR2 is YNNKEL (reference sequence). The CDR3 extends over 14 amino acids. The CDR3 coding sequence is TGTGCCAGCAGCCAAGTTTGGGGGAACACTGAAGCTTTCTTT. It encodes CASSQVWGNTEAFF.

The V and J genes are TRBV7-9 and TRBJ1-2; D gene ambiguous. Between the trimmed V and J ends, which lost 4 bases and 2 bases, there was a span of 14 bases. CDR3 length: 15 residues. Germline assignment: CDR1 SEHNR and CDR2 FQNEAQ (reference sequence). For the CDR3, the DNA is TGTGCCAGCAGCTCGTATTCGACGGTCAACTATGGCTACACCTTC. Its protein product is CASSSYSTVNYGYTF.

The rearrangement uses TRBV2 and TRBJ1-5; TRBD1 agrees at 8 bases. V shed 4 bases and J 6 bases; nucleotides not matched to a gene: 5. The CDR3 spans 14 residues. Germline-derived CDR1 and CDR2 are SNHLY and FYNNEI. CDR3 region: CASSGGQGSQPQHF. The DNA for the CDR3 is TGTGCCAGCAGTGGAGGACAGGGTAGTCAGCCCCAGCATTTT. Complete variable domain (other parts from reference TRBV2 and TRBJ1-5): EPEVTQTPSHQVTQMGQEVILRCVPISNHLYFYWYRQILGQKVEFLVSFYNNEISEKSEIFDDQFSVERPDGSNFTLKIRSTKLEDSAMYFCASSGGQGSQPQHFGDGTRLSIL.

This chain connects TRBV11-2 to TRBJ2-5; D is undetermined. Germline-derived CDR1 and CDR2 are SGHAT and FQNNGV. The CDR3 sequence is 14 residues long. Deletions cut 2 bases from V and 3 bases from J, with 10 bases between. Written as DNA, the CDR3 is TGTGCCAGCAGCTTATTTGGGCTGGAAGAGACCCAGTACTTC. Translating it yields CASSLFGLEETQYF.

The CDR3 sequence: CASSLRDKTYEQYF. In DNA, the CDR3 is TGTGCCAGCAGCTTAAGGGACAAGACCTACGAGCAGTACTTC. The rearrangement joins TRBV11-3 to TRBJ2-7; TRBD1 is a possible D gene (6 bases). CDR1 is SGHNT, CDR2 YENEEA, per germline. CDR3 length: 14 residues. V was pared by 2 bases and J by 2 bases, with 10 bases between.

The chain is built from TRBV9 and TRBJ2-7; D may be TRBD1 (6 bases). Germline V gene sequence: CDR1 SGDLS, CDR2 YYNGEE. This CDR3 is built from 13 residues. Between the trimmed V and J ends, which lost 3 bases and 1 base, there was a span of 8 bases. The DNA of the CDR3 is TGTGCCAGCAGCGCAGGGGTTTCCTACGAGCAGTACTTC. It encodes CASSAGVSYEQYF. Full variable domain (remainder filled in from reference TRBV9 and TRBJ2-7): DSGVTQTPKHLITATGQRVTLRCSPRSGDLSVYWYQQSLDQGLQFLIQYYNGEERAKGNILERFSAQQFPDLHSELNLSSLELGDSALYFCASSAGVSYEQYFGPGTRLTVT.

CDR3 residues: CASSHRTDTQYF. For the CDR3, the DNA is TGTGCCAGCAGCCACCGAACAGATACGCAGTATTTT. The V call is TRBV6-6, the J call TRBJ2-3, with unresolved D. Germline values: CDR1 MNHNY, CDR2 SVGAGI (reference sequence). The CDR3 has 12 amino acids. Trimming took 6 bases from V and 3 from J, leaving 7 bases between them.

The genes are TRBV6-6 and TRBJ1-1; D perhaps matches TRBD1 (5 bases). The V end lost 6 bases, the J end lost 1 base, and 9 bases lay between the germline ends. The CDR3 is 13 amino acids. In germline, CDR1 is MNHNY, CDR2 SVGAGI (reference sequence). The CDR3 here is CASSVGGNTEAFF. CDR3 sequence (DNA): TGTGCCAGCAGCGTGGGGGGGAACACTGAAGCTTTCTTT.

V usage is TRBV24-1 and J usage is TRBJ2-5; TRBD2 agrees at 8 bases. The CDR3 covers 15 residues. V trimming: 7 bases; J trimming: 2 bases; junction bases outside the gene matches: 8. The germline CDR1 and CDR2 sequences are KGHDR and SFDVKD. Here the CDR3 DNA reads TGTGCCACCAGGGCGGGGGGAACAGTACAAGAGACCCAGTACTTC. As protein: CATRAGGTVQETQYF.

The chain couples TRBV10-3 to TRBJ2-3; D is unresolved. Looked up from germline, CDR1 is ENHRY and CDR2 is SYGVKD. V was pared by 2 bases and J by 0 bases, with 6 bases between. This CDR3 has 14 amino acids. CDR3 DNA sequence: TGTGCCATCAGTGAGATTTTTAGCACAGATACGCAGTATTTT. This sequence encodes CAISEIFSTDTQYF.

The chain uses TRBV7-2 and TRBJ1-2; 8 nucleotides match TRBD1. CDR1 and CDR2 from the germline V gene are SGHTA and FQGNSA. The trim removed 1 base at V and 7 bases at J, leaving 8 bases unmatched. The CDR3 runs 15 residues. CDR3 sequence (DNA): TGTGCCAGCAGCTTAGTTGGACAGGGAAAGGTTGGCTACACCTTC. It is translated as CASSLVGQGKVGYTF.

As concerns this clone: This sample includes further DNA sequences coding for the same CDR3. The chain has TRBV12-3 or TRBV12-4 and TRBJ1-2; D possibly corresponds to TRBD1 (5 bases). The CDR3 covers 13 residues. Trimming removed 3 bases at V and 4 bases at J, with 9 bases between. CDR3 sequence: CASSFPGGYGYTF. CDR3 DNA sequence: TGTGCCAGCAGTTTTCCGGGGGGCTATGGCTACACCTTC.

The gene calls are TRBV6-2 or TRBV6-3 and TRBJ1-5, with a possible D match to TRBD1 (6 bases). The CDR3 covers 15 residues. From germline, CDR1 is MNHEY and CDR2 SVGEGT. The V end lost 0 bases, the J end lost 8 bases, and 14 bases lay between the germline ends. The CDR3 spells CASSYSRGGPEPQHF. CDR3 DNA: TGTGCCAGCAGTTACTCCAGGGGAGGGCCAGAGCCCCAGCATTTT.

In this sample, this clone turned up a few times. V is TRBV28 and J is TRBJ1-2; D is perhaps TRBD1 (5 bases). CDR3 size: 13 residues. Between the trimmed V and J ends, which lost 5 bases and 3 bases, there was a span of 10 bases. Looked up from germline, CDR1 is MDHEN and CDR2 is SYDVKM. The CDR3 bases are TGTGCCAGCAGTGTGACAGAAGACTATGGCTACACCTTC. As protein: CASSVTEDYGYTF.

V usage is TRBV6-5 and J usage is TRBJ2-3; 10 bases map to TRBD2. The J segment lost 2 bases and the V segment lost 6 bases, leaving 2 bases of the junction unmatched. This CDR3 comprises 14 residues. Germline V gene data show CDR1 as MNHEY and CDR2 as SVGAGI. For the CDR3, the DNA is TGTGCCAGCAGGCTAGCGGGGGACACAGATACGCAGTATTTT. This sequence encodes CASRLAGDTDTQYF.

This chain joins TRBV19 and TRBJ1-1, with a weak D call TRBD1 (6 bases). The CDR3 loop spans 15 amino acids. Trimming stripped 7 bases from V and 1 base from J, with 16 bases between. Germline CDR1 reads LNHDA; CDR2 reads SQIVND (reference sequence). The CDR3 nucleotides read TGTGCCAGTAATCCTCCGGGGGCTAGGAACACTGAAGCTTTCTTT. Translation: CASNPPGARNTEAFF.

This clone was counted between two and nine times. This chain connects TRBV5-6 to TRBJ2-3; TRBD2 is a possible D gene (6 bases). V lost 2 bases and J lost 1, with 8 bases in between. Germline CDR1 is SGHDT and CDR2 is YYEEEE. CDR3 length: 14 residues. DNA of the CDR3: TGTGCCAGCAGCTTTCAGCGGGGCACAGATACGCAGTATTTT. Protein sequence: CASSFQRGTDTQYF.